What follows are 12 T cell receptor beta chains derived from one specimen sequenced in a study of OX40 agonist ivuxolimab in advanced cancers. The repertoire was sequenced with immunoSEQ multiplex PCR; TCRdb's copy has only in-frame clones and lacks some. The data contain about 48,000 clones, roughly 81% of them singletons. The sequences come from CD4+ or CD8+ T cells sorted from blood, collected in a trial of the OX40 agonist ivuxolimab. Every receptor here comes from an adult with an advanced solid tumor such as melanoma, head and neck, liver or kidney cancer.

The chain combines TRBV2 with TRBJ2-7; D is unresolved. The CDR3 length is 15 residues. Germline V lookup: CDR1 SNHLY, CDR2 FYNNEI. Deletions cut 2 bases from V and 1 base from J, with 12 bases between. The CDR3 nucleotides read TGTGCCAGCAGTGAAAAACAAATTCGGTCCTACGAGCAGTACTTC. Its protein is CASSEKQIRSYEQYF.

This clone was observed a handful of times. The chain joins TRBV4-1 to TRBJ2-5; 7 nucleotides line up with TRBD2. This CDR3 comprises 15 residues. The germline V gene has CDR1 MGHRA and CDR2 YSYEKL. With V trimmed by 5 bases and J by 0 bases, 6 bases remained unmatched. The CDR3 reads CASSSYGRYQETQYF. The CDR3 DNA follows: TGCGCCAGCAGCTCTTACGGGAGGTACCAAGAGACCCAGTACTTC.

The rearrangement uses TRBV6-6 and TRBJ1-5, with TRBD1 matching over 7 bases. The CDR3 totals 13 residues. V was pared by 6 bases and J by 7 bases, with 6 bases of the junction left unmatched. CDR1 is MNHNY, CDR2 SVGAGI, per germline (reference sequence). This CDR3 is CASSADRDQPQHF. CDR3 coding DNA: TGTGCCAGCAGCGCCGACAGGGACCAGCCCCAGCATTTT.

The chain uses TRBV5-4 and TRBJ1-1, with D possibly TRBD1 on 6 matching bases. CDR1 and CDR2 (germline): SGHNT, YYREEE (reference sequence). The CDR3 totals 14 residues. V was cut by 7 bases and J by 0 bases, with 13 bases left in between. The CDR3 region is CASQTQGMNTEAFF. CDR3 DNA sequence: TGTGCCAGCCAAACACAGGGAATGAACACTGAAGCTTTCTTT. The whole variable domain, filled in from reference TRBV5-4 and TRBJ1-1, reads ETGVTQSPTHLIKTRGQQVTLRCSSQSGHNTVSWYQQALGQGPQFIFQYYREEENGRGNFPPRFSGLQFPNYSSELNVNALELDDSALYLCASQTQGMNTEAFFGQGTRLTVV.

V usage is TRBV10-3 and J usage is TRBJ1-1; a weak D match, TRBD1 (6 bases). V lost 10 bases to trimming and J lost 5 bases, with 20 bases between them. Germline loops: CDR1 ENHRY, CDR2 SYGVKD. CDR3 length: 14 residues. The CDR3 loop is CATQGQGSGTEAFF. CDR3 nucleotides: TGTGCCACTCAAGGGCAGGGGTCAGGGACTGAAGCTTTCTTT.

This clone showed up just a few times. V is TRBV29-1 and J is TRBJ2-3, with 8 bases fitting TRBD1. The CDR3 sequence is 14 residues long. Germline V gives CDR1 SQVTM, CDR2 ANQGSEA. After removal of 7 bases from V and 0 bases from J, the junction contained 6 bases not matched to a gene. The CDR3 spells CSADQGASTDTQYF. In DNA, the CDR3 is TGCAGCGCCGACCAGGGGGCTAGCACAGATACGCAGTATTTT.

The J gene is TRBJ1-5, the V gene TRBV15, with 9 bases lining up with TRBD1. The CDR3 is made up of 15 amino acids. The junction had 6 bases not matched to a gene; V was cut back by 6 bases and J by 3 bases. The germline CDR1 and CDR2 sequences are LNHNV and YYDKDF (reference sequence). CDR3: CATRRGDRDNQPQHF. The CDR3 DNA is TGTGCCACCAGGCGAGGGGACAGGGACAATCAGCCCCAGCATTTT.

As concerns this clone: In the same sample, other DNA sequences code for this CDR3. The chain combines TRBV28 with TRBJ2-7; tentatively, D is TRBD1 or TRBD2 (5 bases each). This CDR3 contains 14 residues. The V and J ends lost 4 bases and 2 bases respectively, with 12 bases between them. Germline V CDR1 and CDR2: MDHEN, SYDVKM. CDR3 sequence (DNA): TGTGCCAGCAGTTCCGGGACGGCCACCTACGAGCAGTACTTC. Translated: CASSSGTATYEQYF. Using reference TRBV28 and TRBJ2-7 for the parts outside the CDR3, the full variable domain is DVKVTQSSRYLVKRTGEKVFLECVQDMDHENMFWYRQDPGLGLRLIYFSYDVKMKEKGDIPEGYSVSREKKERFSLILESASTNQTSMYLCASSSGTATYEQYFGPGTRLTVT.

This chain connects TRBV18 to TRBJ1-2; 11 bases agree with TRBD1. CDR1 and CDR2 from the germline V gene are KGHSH and LQKENI. V lost 4 bases and J lost 3; bases outside the gene matches: 4. This CDR3 spans 15 amino acids. CDR3: CASSQGQGAHYGYTF. The DNA for the CDR3 is TGTGCCAGCTCACAAGGACAGGGGGCACACTATGGCTACACCTTC.

V usage is TRBV19 and J usage is TRBJ2-1, with 9 bases fitting TRBD1. The germline CDR1 and CDR2 sequences are LNHDA and SQIVND (reference sequence). The V segment lost 7 bases and the J segment 8 bases; nucleotides outside the gene matches: 3. CDR3 length: 12 residues. The CDR3 is CASNTGGDEQFF. The CDR3 coding sequence is TGTGCCAGTAATACAGGGGGCGATGAGCAGTTCTTC.

The CDR3 spells CASSLWTGGYTF. The CDR3 nucleotides are TGTGCCAGCAGTTTATGGACAGGGGGCTACACCTTC. This rearrangement joins TRBV28 to TRBJ1-2; 7 positions match TRBD1. The CDR3 has 12 residues. Germline assignment: CDR1 MDHEN and CDR2 SYDVKM. Trimming at V came to 0 bases and at J to 8 bases, leaving 0 bases not matched to a gene.

The chain has TRBV5-3 and TRBJ2-7; 13 bases line up with TRBD2. TRBV5-3 is noted as an ORF with a role that remains uncertain. The CDR3 sequence is 22 residues long. V lost 7 bases, J lost 3 bases, and 28 bases stayed unmatched. The CDR3 DNA sequence: TGTGCCAGACCCGCGGGCGCCCGACCTCCGGGGACTAGCGGGGAAATTGGCTACGAGCAGTACTTC. Its protein product is CARPAGARPPGTSGEIGYEQYF.